This paragraph reports one T cell receptor (beta chain). Its antigen remains unidentified. The time point: week 5, during vaccination. Alongside topical imiquimod, each dose of vaccine comprised 300 ug of mutant IDH1 20-mer peptide. The data were taken from a study of a mutant IDH1 vaccine in newly diagnosed glioma. Study-level background: In some groups vaccination began 4-6 weeks post-radiotherapy; others received it with temozolomide. General study results and limits: Vaccination induced immune responses in around 93% of patients. Pseudoprogression appeared independent of alterations in top peripheral clonotypes.

The germline V gene encodes CDR1 MNHNS and CDR2 SASEGT. V dropped 4 bases and J dropped 5; count of bases not matched to a gene: 15. The CDR3 extends over 18 amino acids. The repertoire was sequenced with immunoSEQ multiplex PCR; TCRdb's copy has only in-frame clones and lacks some. This sample has about 30,000 clones, with around 90% found just once. The source material was peripheral blood mononuclear cells (PBMCs), sampled from a glioma patient whose treatment included an IDH1 peptide vaccine. V usage is TRBV6-1 and J usage is TRBJ2-7; 12 bases fit TRBD2. The sequence derives from a woman aged 40 to 49 with glioma. Some clones in this sample may be carry-over from other donors' samples. This chain's CDR3 is CASSAVSSGGALGNEQYF. CDR3 in DNA: TGTGCCAGCAGTGCAGTTTCTAGCGGGGGGGCCTTAGGGAACGAGCAGTACTTC.